This entry lists 20 T cell receptor beta chains sequenced from one sample in a study of blood T cell repertoires in COVID-19. Here immunoSEQ multiplex PCR was the method, and the copy in TCRdb shows in-frame clones only, minus some. In the table there are roughly 80,000 clones, approximately 83% of which are singletons. Sequenced sample: peripheral blood. These receptors originate from a human donor in a cohort sampled during active COVID-19.

V usage is TRBV28 and J usage is TRBJ1-3; tentative D call: TRBD1 (5 bases). This CDR3 comprises 16 residues. Trimming left V 5 bases short and J 4 bases short, with 18 bases between. CDR1 and CDR2 from the germline V gene are MDHEN and SYDVKM. The CDR3 region has the DNA TGTGCCAGCAGTGGCCCCTCCGGGGCGGGGGGAAACACCATATATTTT. This encodes CASSGPSGAGGNTIYF. The variable domain in full, completed from reference TRBV28 and TRBJ1-3, reads DVKVTQSSRYLVKRTGEKVFLECVQDMDHENMFWYRQDPGLGLRLIYFSYDVKMKEKGDIPEGYSVSREKKERFSLILESASTNQTSMYLCASSGPSGAGGNTIYFGEGSWLTVV.

The V and J genes are TRBV27 and TRBJ1-2; 7 bases line up with TRBD1. Germline V CDR1 and CDR2: MNHEY, SMNVEV (reference sequence). The CDR3 loop spans 15 amino acids. V was pared by 3 bases and J by 2 bases, with 6 bases of the junction left unmatched. This CDR3 is CASSLASTGNYGYTF. CDR3 nucleotide sequence: TGTGCCAGCAGTTTGGCCTCGACAGGGAACTATGGCTACACCTTC.

This chain uses TRBV7-3 with TRBJ2-7; TRBD2 agrees at 7 bases. In germline, CDR1 is SGHTA, CDR2 FQGTGA. Losses at the gene ends were 0 bases for V and 7 bases for J; bases not matched to a gene: 6. The CDR3 is made up of 14 amino acids. The CDR3 spells CASSLTFSSGEQYF. The CDR3, as DNA: TGTGCCAGCAGCTTAACGTTTAGTAGCGGGGAGCAGTACTTC.

The rearrangement uses TRBV6-5 and TRBJ1-6; weak D call: TRBD1 (6 bases). The CDR3 is 14 residues long. V lost 10 bases to trimming and J lost 9 bases, with 19 bases between them. CDR1 and CDR2 from the germline V gene are MNHEY and SVGAGI. Written as DNA, the CDR3 is TGTGCCACCGCTTTGAGGGGGTTTTTTTCACCCCTCCACTTT. Amino acid sequence: CATALRGFFSPLHF.

Turning to this clone: Other DNA variants within this sample encode the same CDR3. The CDR3 loop reads CASRLAGGNTGELFF. CDR3 bases: TGCGCCAGCAGATTAGCGGGAGGGAACACCGGGGAGCTGTTTTTT. This rearrangement joins TRBV5-1 to TRBJ2-2, with TRBD2 matching over 10 bases. The CDR3 runs 15 residues. Germline V CDR1 and CDR2: SGHRS, YFSETQ. V was clipped by 5 bases and J by 1 base; unmatched bases: 2.

The V call is TRBV5-6, the J call TRBJ2-7; perhaps TRBD2 as D (6 bases). The CDR3 has 13 amino acids. Germline loops: CDR1 SGHDT, CDR2 YYEEEE. V lost 2 bases and J lost 3, with 9 bases in between. The CDR3 coding sequence is TGTGCCAGCAGCTTTGGGGACTTCTACGAGCAGTACTTC. Amino acid sequence: CASSFGDFYEQYF.

This clone was detected only once. V gene TRBV7-2 combines with J gene TRBJ2-2; 14 bases match TRBD2. The CDR3 is made up of 16 amino acids. Germline assignment: CDR1 SGHTA and CDR2 FQGNSA. Unmatched junction bases numbered 7, after V lost 3 bases and J lost 10 bases. The CDR3 coding sequence is TGTGCCAGCAGCTTTGCGACTAGCGGGGGGGCCGAGGAGCTGTTTTTT. It specifies CASSFATSGGAEELFF.

The rearrangement links TRBV14 to TRBJ1-1; TRBD1 matches at 11 bases. Unmatched junction bases numbered 3, after V lost 4 bases and J lost 2 bases. The CDR3 has 15 residues. Germline CDR1 is SGHDN and CDR2 is FVKESK. The CDR3 protein is CASSPWTGGNTEAFF. The CDR3 bases are TGTGCCAGCAGCCCCTGGACAGGGGGCAACACTGAAGCTTTCTTT.

The chain recombines TRBV11-3 with TRBJ1-5; unclear D gene. Deletions cut 1 base from V and 0 bases from J, with 7 bases between. Germline V CDR1 and CDR2: SGHNT, YENEEA. CDR3 length equals 15 residues. The CDR3 here is CASSLGFGSNQPQHF. The CDR3 DNA reads as TGTGCCAGCAGCTTAGGTTTCGGTAGCAATCAGCCCCAGCATTTT.

V and J are TRBV9 and TRBJ2-7, with D maybe TRBD1 (5 bases). The CDR3 covers 15 residues. Germline CDR1 SGDLS, CDR2 YYNGEE. Trimming shortened V by 0 bases and J by 5 bases, and 15 bases separated the two germline ends. The CDR3 DNA sequence: TGTGCCAGCAGCGTAGCCGGGCTATGGGGCAACGAGCAGTACTTC. It encodes CASSVAGLWGNEQYF.

The CDR3 region is CASSAQGRGYTF. CDR3 coding DNA: TGTGCCAGCAGCGCTCAGGGGCGTGGCTACACCTTC. The chain joins TRBV7-9 to TRBJ1-2; D may be TRBD1 (6 bases). The CDR3 spans 12 residues. From germline, CDR1 is SEHNR and CDR2 FQNEAQ (reference sequence). V dropped 5 bases and J dropped 7 bases, with 11 bases sitting between them.

The chain is built from TRBV3-1 (or the pseudogene TRBV3-2) and TRBJ1-5; maybe TRBD1 (6 bases). The CDR3 runs 13 residues. Trimming shortened V by 0 bases and J by 7 bases, and 7 bases separated the two germline ends. Germline values: CDR1 LGHDT, CDR2 YNNKEL (reference sequence). CDR3 sequence: CASSQDGGQPQHF. CDR3 nucleotide sequence: TGTGCCAGCAGCCAAGATGGGGGCCAGCCCCAGCATTTT.

J is TRBJ1-2 and V is TRBV5-4; 7 bases match TRBD1. The length of the CDR3 is 16 residues. Germline V gene data show CDR1 as SGHNT and CDR2 as YYREEE (reference sequence). Trimming removed 2 bases from V and 2 bases from J; junction bases left unmatched: 9. The CDR3 region has the DNA TGTGCCAGCAGCTTATCGGGAGGGGGCCTGAACTATGGCTACACCTTC. This translates into CASSLSGGGLNYGYTF.

By its share, this clone is large. The CDR3 region has the DNA TGTGCCAGCAGTTTATCGACTTCGACTCGACACTATGGCTACACCTTC. Protein sequence: CASSLSTSTRHYGYTF. J is TRBJ1-2 and V is TRBV27; the D is unclear. The CDR3 is made up of 16 amino acids. Trimming left V 0 bases short and J 3 bases short, with 14 bases between. The germline V gene encodes CDR1 MNHEY and CDR2 SMNVEV (reference sequence).

The V call is TRBV30, the J call TRBJ2-7; a possible D gene is TRBD2 (5 bases). Deletions cut 0 bases from V and 6 bases from J, with 12 bases between. The germline V gene has CDR1 GTSNPN and CDR2 SVGIG (reference sequence). CDR3 length: 13 residues. The CDR3 bases are TGTGCCTGGAGTGTGCGAGGGATTGGCGAGCAGTACTTC. This encodes CAWSVRGIGEQYF.

This clone was recorded once. The chain employs TRBV6-6 and TRBJ2-1, with a weak D call TRBD2 (5 bases). Per the germline V gene, CDR1 is MNHNY and CDR2 is SVGAGI (reference sequence). The V gene lost 2 bases and the J gene lost 2 bases, with 13 bases spanning the gap. The CDR3 runs to 16 residues. Here the CDR3 DNA reads TGTGCCAGCAGTTACGGGCGGGTCTCGACCTACAATGAGCAGTTCTTC. Amino acid sequence: CASSYGRVSTYNEQFF.

This clone is a singleton in its sample. The genes are TRBV6-6 and TRBJ2-3; 9 positions match TRBD1. V shed 5 bases, J shed 0 bases, and the junction held 3 bases outside the gene matches. Germline CDR1 MNHNY, CDR2 SVGAGI (reference sequence). The CDR3 sequence is 15 residues long. In DNA, the CDR3 is TGTGCCAGCAGTCCCGGACAGGGGAGCACAGATACGCAGTATTTT. This codes for CASSPGQGSTDTQYF.

The CDR3, as DNA: TGTGCCAGCAGTTTACCCGTACCCGGGGACATTCAGTACTTC. Its translation is CASSLPVPGDIQYF. V is TRBV28 and J is TRBJ2-4; D might be TRBD2 (5 bases). Germline V gene lookup returns CDR1 MDHEN and CDR2 SYDVKM. This CDR3 has 14 residues. Trimming shortened V by 2 bases and J by 8 bases, and 13 bases separated the two germline ends.

This chain joins TRBV10-3 and TRBJ1-6, with 9 bases identical to TRBD1. The CDR3 spans 18 residues. Germline V gives CDR1 ENHRY, CDR2 SYGVKD. J gave up 9 bases and V 2 bases, and 14 bases lay outside the gene matches. The CDR3 spells CAISEPRRGGTGTSPLHF. CDR3 bases: TGTGCCATCAGTGAGCCCCGGCGGGGTGGGACAGGGACTTCACCCCTCCACTTT.

The genes are TRBV7-3 and TRBJ1-1; 9 nucleotides agree with TRBD1. Losses at the gene ends were 5 bases for V and 4 bases for J; bases not matched to a gene: 8. CDR1 and CDR2 (germline): SGHTA, FQGTGA. The CDR3 is 15 residues long. Here the CDR3 reads CASSASNRGPTEAFF. DNA of the CDR3: TGTGCCAGCAGCGCCTCTAACAGGGGGCCCACTGAAGCTTTCTTT.